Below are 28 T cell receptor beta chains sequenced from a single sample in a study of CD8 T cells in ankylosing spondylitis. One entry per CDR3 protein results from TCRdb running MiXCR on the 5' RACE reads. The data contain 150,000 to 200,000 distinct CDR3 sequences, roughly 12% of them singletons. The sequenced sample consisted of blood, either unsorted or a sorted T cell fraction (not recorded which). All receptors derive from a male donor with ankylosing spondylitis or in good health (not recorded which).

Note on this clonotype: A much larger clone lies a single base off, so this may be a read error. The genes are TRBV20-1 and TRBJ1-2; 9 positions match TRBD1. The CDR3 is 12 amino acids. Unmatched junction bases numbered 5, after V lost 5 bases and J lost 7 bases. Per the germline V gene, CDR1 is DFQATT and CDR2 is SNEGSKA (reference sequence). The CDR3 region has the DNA TGCAGTGCTGGACAGGGGTTTGGTGGCTACACCTTC. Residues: CSAGQGFGGYTF.

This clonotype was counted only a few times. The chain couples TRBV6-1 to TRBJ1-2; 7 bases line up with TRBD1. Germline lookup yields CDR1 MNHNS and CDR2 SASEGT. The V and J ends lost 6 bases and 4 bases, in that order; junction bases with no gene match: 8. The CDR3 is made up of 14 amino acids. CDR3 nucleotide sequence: TGTGCCAGCAGCCCCGGAGGGGGCGGCTATGGCTACACCTTC. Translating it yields CASSPGGGGYGYTF.

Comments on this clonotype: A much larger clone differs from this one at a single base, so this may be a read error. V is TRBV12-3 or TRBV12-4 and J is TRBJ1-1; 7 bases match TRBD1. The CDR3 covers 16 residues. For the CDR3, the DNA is TGTGCCAACAGTTTAGGGCCAGGGGGTTGGAACACTGAAGCTTTCTTT. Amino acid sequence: CANSLGPGGWNTEAFF.

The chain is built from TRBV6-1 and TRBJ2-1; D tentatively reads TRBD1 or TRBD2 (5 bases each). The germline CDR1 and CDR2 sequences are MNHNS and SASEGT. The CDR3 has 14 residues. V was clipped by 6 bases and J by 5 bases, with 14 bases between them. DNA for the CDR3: TGTGCCAGCAGCGATCCGGGGCGACACAATGAGCAGTTCTTC. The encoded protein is CASSDPGRHNEQFF.

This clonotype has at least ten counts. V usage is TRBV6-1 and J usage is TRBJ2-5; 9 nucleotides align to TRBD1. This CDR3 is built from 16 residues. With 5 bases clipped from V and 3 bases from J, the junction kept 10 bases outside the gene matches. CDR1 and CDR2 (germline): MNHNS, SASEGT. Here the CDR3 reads CASSPPGQGREETQYF. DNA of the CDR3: TGTGCCAGCAGTCCCCCGGGACAGGGACGTGAAGAGACCCAGTACTTC.

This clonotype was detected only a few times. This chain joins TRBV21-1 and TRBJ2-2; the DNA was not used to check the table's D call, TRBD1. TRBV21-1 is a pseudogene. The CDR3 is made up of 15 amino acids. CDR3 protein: CASSPPDPNTGELFF. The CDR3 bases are TGTGCCAGCAGCCCCCCGGACCCGAACACCGGGGAGCTGTTTTTT.

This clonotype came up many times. The CDR3 reads CASSSTGTSYGYTF. Here the CDR3 DNA reads TGTGCCAGCAGCTCAACCGGGACATCTTATGGCTACACCTTC. The V and J genes are TRBV11-2 and TRBJ1-2; the D gene is possibly TRBD1 (6 bases). Trimming removed 4 bases from V and 5 bases from J, with 14 bases in between. The germline gives CDR1 SGHAT, CDR2 FQNNGV. The CDR3 sequence is 14 residues long. Complete variable domain (other parts from reference TRBV11-2 and TRBJ1-2): EAGVAQSPRYKIIEKRQSVAFWCNPISGHATLYWYQQILGQGPKLLIQFQNNGVVDDSQLPKDRFSAERLKGVDSTLKIQPAKLEDSAVYLCASSSTGTSYGYTFGSGTRLTVV.

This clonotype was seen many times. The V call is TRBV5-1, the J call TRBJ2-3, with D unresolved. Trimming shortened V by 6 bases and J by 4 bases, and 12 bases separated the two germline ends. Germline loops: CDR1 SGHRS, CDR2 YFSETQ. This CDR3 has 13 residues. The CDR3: CASTNPGADTQYF. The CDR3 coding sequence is TGCGCCAGCACAAACCCCGGAGCAGATACGCAGTATTTT. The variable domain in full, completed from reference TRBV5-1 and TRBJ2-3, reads KAGVTQTPRYLIKTRGQQVTLSCSPISGHRSVSWYQQTPGQGLQFLFEYFSETQRNKGNFPGRFSGRQFSNSRSEMNVSTLELGDSALYLCASTNPGADTQYFGPGTRLTVL.

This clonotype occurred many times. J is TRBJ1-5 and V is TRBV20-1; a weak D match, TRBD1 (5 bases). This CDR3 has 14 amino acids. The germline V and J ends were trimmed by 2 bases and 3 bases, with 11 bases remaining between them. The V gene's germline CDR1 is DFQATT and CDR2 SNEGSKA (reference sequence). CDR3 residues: CSARLQGSNQPQHF. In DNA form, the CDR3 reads TGCAGTGCTAGACTTCAGGGTTCCAATCAGCCCCAGCATTTT.

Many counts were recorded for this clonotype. CDR3 loop: CASSSRPPTF. The CDR3, as DNA: TGTGCCAGCAGTTCGAGGCCCCCCACCTTC. The V gene is TRBV6-6, the J gene TRBJ1-2; D is uncertain. The CDR3 length is 10 residues. V was shortened by 4 bases and J by 13 bases, with 10 bases between the two germline ends. Germline V gives CDR1 MNHNY, CDR2 SVGAGI (reference sequence).

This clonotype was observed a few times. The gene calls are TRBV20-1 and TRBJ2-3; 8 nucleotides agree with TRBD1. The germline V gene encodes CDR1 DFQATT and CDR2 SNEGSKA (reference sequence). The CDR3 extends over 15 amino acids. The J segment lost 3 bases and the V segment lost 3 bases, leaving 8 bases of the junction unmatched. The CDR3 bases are TGCAGTGCTAGGACAGGGGTTGGGGGAACAGATACGCAGTATTTT. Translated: CSARTGVGGTDTQYF.

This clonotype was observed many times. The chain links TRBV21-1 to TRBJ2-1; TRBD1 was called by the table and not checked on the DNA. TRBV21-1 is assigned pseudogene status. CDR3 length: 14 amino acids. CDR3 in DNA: TGTGCCAGCAGCAGGACTCCCAGGGCCAATGAGCAGTTCTTC. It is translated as CASSRTPRANEQFF.

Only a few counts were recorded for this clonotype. CDR3 loop: CASSRTGDQETQYF. CDR3 in DNA: TGCGCCAGCAGCCGAACAGGGGACCAAGAGACCCAGTACTTC. This chain connects TRBV5-1 to TRBJ2-5, with TRBD1 identical over 7 bases. J gave up 0 bases and V 4 bases, and 3 bases lay outside the gene matches. Germline CDR1 and CDR2: SGHRS and YFSETQ. The CDR3 loop spans 14 amino acids.

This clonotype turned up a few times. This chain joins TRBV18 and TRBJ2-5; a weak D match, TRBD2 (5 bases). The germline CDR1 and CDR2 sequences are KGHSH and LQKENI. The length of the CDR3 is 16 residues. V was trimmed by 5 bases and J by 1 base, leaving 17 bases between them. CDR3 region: CASSSAGYSGQETQYF. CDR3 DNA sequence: TGTGCCAGCTCATCCGCGGGCTATTCGGGCCAAGAGACCCAGTACTTC.

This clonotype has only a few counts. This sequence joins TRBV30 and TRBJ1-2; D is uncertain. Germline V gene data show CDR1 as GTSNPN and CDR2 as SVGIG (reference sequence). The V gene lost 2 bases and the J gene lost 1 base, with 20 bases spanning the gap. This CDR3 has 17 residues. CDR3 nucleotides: TGTGCCTGGAGTACTCTCCCCCGACACCAATTTAACTATGGCTACACCTTC. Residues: CAWSTLPRHQFNYGYTF. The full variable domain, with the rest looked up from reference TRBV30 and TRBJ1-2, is SQTIHQWPATLVQPVGSPLSLECTVEGTSNPNLYWYRQAAGRGLQLLFYSVGIGQISSEVPQNLSASRPQDRQFILSSKKLLLSDSGFYLCAWSTLPRHQFNYGYTFGSGTRLTVV.

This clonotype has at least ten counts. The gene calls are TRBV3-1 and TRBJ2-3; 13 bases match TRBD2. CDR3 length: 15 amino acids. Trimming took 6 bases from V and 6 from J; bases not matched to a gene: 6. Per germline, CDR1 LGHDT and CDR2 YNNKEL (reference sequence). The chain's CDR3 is CASRKTSGRLDTQYF. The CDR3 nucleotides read TGTGCCAGCAGGAAGACTAGCGGGAGGTTGGATACGCAGTATTTT.

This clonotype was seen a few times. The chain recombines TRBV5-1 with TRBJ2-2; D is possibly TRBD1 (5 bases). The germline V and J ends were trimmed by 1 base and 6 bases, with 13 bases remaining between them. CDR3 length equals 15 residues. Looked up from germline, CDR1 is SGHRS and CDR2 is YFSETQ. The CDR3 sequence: CASSLSGPGSGELFF. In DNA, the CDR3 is TGCGCCAGCAGCTTGAGTGGGCCAGGGTCCGGGGAGCTGTTTTTT.

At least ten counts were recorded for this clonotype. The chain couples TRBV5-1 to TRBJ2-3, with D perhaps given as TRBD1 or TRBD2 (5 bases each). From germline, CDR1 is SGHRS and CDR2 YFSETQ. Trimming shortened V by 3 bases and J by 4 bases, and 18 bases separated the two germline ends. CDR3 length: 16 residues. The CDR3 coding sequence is TGCGCCAGCAGCTCAACTGGGGGTAGTGTTGCAGATACGCAGTATTTT. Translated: CASSSTGGSVADTQYF.

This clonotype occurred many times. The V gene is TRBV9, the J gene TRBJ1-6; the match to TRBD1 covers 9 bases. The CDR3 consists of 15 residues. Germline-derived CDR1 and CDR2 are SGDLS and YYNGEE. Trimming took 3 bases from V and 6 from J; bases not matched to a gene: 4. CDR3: CASSATGGFNSPLHF. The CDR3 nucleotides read TGTGCCAGCAGCGCGACAGGGGGATTTAATTCACCCCTCCACTTT.

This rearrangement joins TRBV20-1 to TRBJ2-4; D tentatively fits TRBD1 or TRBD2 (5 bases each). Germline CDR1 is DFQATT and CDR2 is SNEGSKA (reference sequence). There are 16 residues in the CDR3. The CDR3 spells CCVSTSGAPAKNIQYF. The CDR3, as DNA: TGCTGCGTCTCAACGTCCGGGGCCCCAGCCAAAAACATTCAGTACTTC.

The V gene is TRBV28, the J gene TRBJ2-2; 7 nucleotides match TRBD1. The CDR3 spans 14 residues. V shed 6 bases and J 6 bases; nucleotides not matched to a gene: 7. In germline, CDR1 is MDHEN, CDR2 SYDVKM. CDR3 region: CASSRGQVAGELFF. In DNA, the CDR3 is TGTGCCAGCAGCCGCGGACAGGTGGCCGGGGAGCTGTTTTTT.

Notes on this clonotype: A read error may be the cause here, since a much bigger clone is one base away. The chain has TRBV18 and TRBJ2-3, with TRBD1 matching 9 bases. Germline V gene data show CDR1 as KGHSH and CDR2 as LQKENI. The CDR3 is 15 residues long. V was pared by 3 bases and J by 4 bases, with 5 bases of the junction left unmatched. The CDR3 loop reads CASSPGQGISDTQYF. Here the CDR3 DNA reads TGTGCCAGCTCACCGGGACAGGGTATCTCAGATACGCAGTATTTT.

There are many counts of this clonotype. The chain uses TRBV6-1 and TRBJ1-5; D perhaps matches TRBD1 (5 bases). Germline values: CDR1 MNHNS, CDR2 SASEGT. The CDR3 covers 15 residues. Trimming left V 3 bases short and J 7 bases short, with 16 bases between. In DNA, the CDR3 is TGTGCCAGCAGTGAGGGAGGACATCAAAACCAGCCCCAGCATTTT. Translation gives CASSEGGHQNQPQHF.

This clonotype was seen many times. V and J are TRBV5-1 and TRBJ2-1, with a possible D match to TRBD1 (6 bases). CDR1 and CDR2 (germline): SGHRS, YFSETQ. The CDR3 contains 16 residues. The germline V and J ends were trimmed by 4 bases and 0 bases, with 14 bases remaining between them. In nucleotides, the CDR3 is TGCGCCAGCAGCACCCTGTCGACAGGCTCCTACAATGAGCAGTTCTTC. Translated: CASSTLSTGSYNEQFF.

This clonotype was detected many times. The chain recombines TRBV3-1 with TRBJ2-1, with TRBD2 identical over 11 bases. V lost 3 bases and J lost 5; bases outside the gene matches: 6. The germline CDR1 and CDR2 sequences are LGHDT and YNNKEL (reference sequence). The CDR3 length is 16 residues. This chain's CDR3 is CASSQDGLAGNNEQFF. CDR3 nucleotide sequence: TGTGCCAGCAGCCAGGACGGACTAGCGGGCAACAATGAGCAGTTCTTC.

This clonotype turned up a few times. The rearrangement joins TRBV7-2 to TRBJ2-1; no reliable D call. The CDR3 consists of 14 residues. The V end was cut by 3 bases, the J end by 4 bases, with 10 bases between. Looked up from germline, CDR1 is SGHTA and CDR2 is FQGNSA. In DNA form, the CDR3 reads TGTGCCAGCAGCTTGGCGGCAGAATACAATGAGCAGTTCTTC. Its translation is CASSLAAEYNEQFF.

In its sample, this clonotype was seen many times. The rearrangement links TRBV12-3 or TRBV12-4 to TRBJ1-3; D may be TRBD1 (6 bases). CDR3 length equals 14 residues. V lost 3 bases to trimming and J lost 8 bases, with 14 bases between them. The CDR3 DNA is TGTGCCAGCAGTTTTGGCAGGGGTTCGGACACCATATATTTT. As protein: CASSFGRGSDTIYF.

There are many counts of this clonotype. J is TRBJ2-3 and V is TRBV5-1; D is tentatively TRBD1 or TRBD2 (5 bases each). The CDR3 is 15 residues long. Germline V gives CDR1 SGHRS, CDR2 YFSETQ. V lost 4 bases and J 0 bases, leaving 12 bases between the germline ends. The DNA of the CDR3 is TGCGCCAGCAGCCCCGGGGCAGGGAGCACAGATACGCAGTATTTT. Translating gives CASSPGAGSTDTQYF.